The 17 T cell receptor beta chains below were found in one sample sequenced in a study of cytomegalovirus exposure and HLA in healthy donors. The PCR ran on 60 Vbeta and 13 Jbeta primers. Clones were read by immunoSEQ multiplex PCR, and TCRdb kept only the in-frame ones, dropping some. The data hold fewer than 200,000 clones, with approximately 80% observed a single time. The sequenced material came from PBMCs. The receptors were gathered from a woman aged 18-29 years in good health and CMV-seronegative.

This clone was recorded only once. The chain recombines TRBV5-4 with TRBJ2-6; 9 nucleotides line up with TRBD1. Germline CDR1 and CDR2: SGHNT and YYREEE (reference sequence). This CDR3 comprises 16 residues. The J segment lost 2 bases and the V segment lost 1 base, leaving 1 base of the junction unmatched. The CDR3 bases are TGTGCCAGCAGCTTGACAGGGGGCGCTGGGGCCAACGTCCTGACTTTC. It codes for CASSLTGGAGANVLTF.

V and J are TRBV28 and TRBJ2-5, with 11 bases that match TRBD1. V gave up 4 bases and J gave up 5 bases; unmatched junction bases: 9. CDR1 MDHEN and CDR2 SYDVKM come from the germline V gene. The length of the CDR3 is 16 residues. In DNA, the CDR3 is TGTGCCAGCAGTTCCCGGACAGGGGGCTTCTTCGAGACCCAGTACTTC. Amino acid sequence: CASSSRTGGFFETQYF.

The CDR3 region has the DNA TGTGCCAGCAGCCCATACCGAATTTTAGCGGGAGGCAAATACGAGCAGTACTTC. It translates to CASSPYRILAGGKYEQYF. The chain joins TRBV7-8 to TRBJ2-7; 10 bases agree with TRBD2. The germline V gene encodes CDR1 SGHVS and CDR2 FQNEAQ. Trimming removed 5 bases from V and 4 bases from J; junction bases left unmatched: 17. The CDR3 sequence is 18 residues long.

The chain recombines TRBV11-2 with TRBJ2-1, with 13 bases fitting TRBD2. In germline, CDR1 is SGHAT, CDR2 FQNNGV. Trimming removed 4 bases from V and 10 bases from J; junction bases left unmatched: 7. The CDR3 runs 15 residues. In DNA, the CDR3 is TGTGCCAGCAGCTCCGGACTAGCGGGAGACGAAGAGCAGTTCTTC. Its translation: CASSSGLAGDEEQFF.

The genes are TRBV18 and TRBJ1-5, with D possibly matching TRBD1 (5 bases). Trimming took off 6 bases at V and 5 bases at J, with 14 bases between the two ends. CDR1 is KGHSH, CDR2 LQKENI, per germline. This CDR3 region has 14 residues. The CDR3: CASSSQAKDQPQHF. In DNA, the CDR3 is TGTGCCAGCTCTTCACAGGCGAAAGATCAGCCCCAGCATTTT.

J is TRBJ1-5 and V is TRBV28, with a weak D call TRBD1 (6 bases). The length of the CDR3 is 18 residues. Germline V CDR1 and CDR2: MDHEN, SYDVKM. Trimming took off 2 bases at V and 3 bases at J, with 20 bases between the two ends. DNA for the CDR3: TGTGCCAGCAGTTTACCCGACAGGCTCAGAACATTCAATCAGCCCCAGCATTTT. Translating gives CASSLPDRLRTFNQPQHF.

J is TRBJ2-7 and V is TRBV4-2; maybe TRBD2 (6 bases). The CDR3 sequence is 15 residues long. Trimming took 1 base from V and 0 from J, leaving 10 bases between them. Germline loops: CDR1 LGHNA, CDR2 YNFKEQ. CDR3 sequence: CASSQGGLNSYEQYF. DNA of the CDR3: TGTGCCAGCAGCCAAGGAGGACTAAACTCCTACGAGCAGTACTTC.

The genes are TRBV5-1 and TRBJ1-2; 8 positions match TRBD1. With 1 base clipped from V and 9 bases from J, the junction kept 8 bases outside the gene matches. The CDR3 covers 14 residues. Germline V gives CDR1 SGHRS, CDR2 YFSETQ. The CDR3 loop is CASSLSRQGASYTF. In nucleotides, the CDR3 is TGCGCCAGCAGCTTGTCTCGGCAGGGGGCGAGCTACACCTTC. The variable domain in full, completed from reference TRBV5-1 and TRBJ1-2, reads KAGVTQTPRYLIKTRGQQVTLSCSPISGHRSVSWYQQTPGQGLQFLFEYFSETQRNKGNFPGRFSGRQFSNSRSEMNVSTLELGDSALYLCASSLSRQGASYTFGSGTRLTVV.

CDR3 residues: CASSTRLAGETQYF. DNA for the CDR3: TGTGCCAGCAGTACCCGACTAGCGGGAGAGACCCAGTACTTC. The chain uses TRBV28 and TRBJ2-5; 10 nucleotides line up with TRBD2. Germline trimming cut 5 bases from V and 4 bases from J; bases unmatched to any gene: 4. Germline V gene sequence: CDR1 MDHEN, CDR2 SYDVKM. This CDR3 is 14 amino acids long.

The DNA of the CDR3 is TGTGCCAGCAGCCAAGATGAGGAGGTCCTCAATGAGCAGTTCTTC. Its protein is CASSQDEEVLNEQFF. J is TRBJ2-1 and V is TRBV14, with D perhaps TRBD2 (5 bases). The CDR3 consists of 15 residues. The germline gives CDR1 SGHDN, CDR2 FVKESK. V was cut by 0 bases and J by 6 bases, with 12 bases left in between.

This clone was counted a single time. The V call is TRBV19, the J call TRBJ2-1; D not certain. This CDR3 comprises 16 residues. The V and J ends lost 1 base and 0 bases respectively, with 10 bases between them. Germline CDR1 LNHDA, CDR2 SQIVND (reference sequence). CDR3 nucleotides: TGTGCCAGTAGTATAGGGCAGGCCAGCTCCTACAATGAGCAGTTCTTC. As protein: CASSIGQASSYNEQFF.

V is TRBV7-2 and J is TRBJ2-5; maybe TRBD1 (5 bases). Germline lookup yields CDR1 SGHTA and CDR2 FQGNSA. Trimming shortened V by 4 bases and J by 5 bases, and 11 bases separated the two germline ends. The length of the CDR3 is 13 residues. The CDR3 here is CASSSLQAETQYF. The DNA of the CDR3 is TGTGCCAGCAGCTCTTTACAGGCGGAGACCCAGTACTTC.

In its sample, this clone was seen a few times. The gene calls are TRBV7-2 and TRBJ1-3; the D is unclear. Germline loops: CDR1 SGHTA, CDR2 FQGNSA. V was trimmed by 5 bases and J by 1 base, leaving 12 bases between them. The CDR3 has 15 residues. The CDR3 sequence: CASSLGVSSGNTIYF. The CDR3 DNA is TGTGCCAGCAGCCTCGGGGTATCATCTGGAAACACCATATATTTT.

The chain combines TRBV28 with TRBJ2-7; no definite D call. In germline, CDR1 is MDHEN, CDR2 SYDVKM. This CDR3 is 12 amino acids long. V dropped 2 bases and J dropped 6 bases, with 8 bases sitting between them. The CDR3 DNA reads TGTGCCAGCAGTTTACGGTATCGCGAGCAGTACTTC. Amino acids: CASSLRYREQYF.

The chain employs TRBV5-1 and TRBJ2-5, with 8 bases aligning to TRBD2. Germline V gives CDR1 SGHRS, CDR2 YFSETQ. The V and J ends lost 0 bases and 6 bases, in that order; junction bases with no gene match: 7. The CDR3 runs to 15 residues. For the CDR3, the DNA is TGCGCCAGCAGCTTGGGAGGACTAGCTGGCCAGACCCAGTACTTC. It codes for CASSLGGLAGQTQYF. The variable domain in full, with the rest retrieved from reference TRBV5-1 and TRBJ2-5, is KAGVTQTPRYLIKTRGQQVTLSCSPISGHRSVSWYQQTPGQGLQFLFEYFSETQRNKGNFPGRFSGRQFSNSRSEMNVSTLELGDSALYLCASSLGGLAGQTQYFGPGTRLLVL.

On this clone: The junction shows a germline mismatch at one end, possibly a read error. The rearrangement joins TRBV5-4 to TRBJ1-2; D not resolved. The CDR3 is made up of 15 amino acids. Germline values: CDR1 SGHNT, CDR2 YYREEE (reference sequence). The CDR3 region has the DNA TGTGCCAGCAGCTTGATTGGCAGCACTAACTATGGCTGCACCTTC. It specifies CASSLIGSTNYGCTF.

The rearrangement links TRBV10-3 to TRBJ2-5, with no clear D. This CDR3 region has 12 residues. V was shortened by 2 bases and J by 2 bases, with 3 bases between the two germline ends. Germline V gene data show CDR1 as ENHRY and CDR2 as SYGVKD. CDR3 loop: CAISEPQETQYF. The CDR3 DNA follows: TGTGCCATCAGTGAGCCACAAGAGACCCAGTACTTC.